Listed below are T cell receptor beta chains from one sample, sequenced in a study of blood T cells in healthy people across ages. One entry per CDR3 protein results from TCRdb running MiXCR on the 5' RACE reads. Among fewer than 950,000 distinct CDR3 sequences, 40% to 65% were seen once, and the ten largest hold approximately 40%. Material for sequencing was blood. The receptors were sampled from a man older than 75 in good health. Each CDR3 is given with its conserved first and last residue. D genes are given only for firm matches. Clone size, where shown, is once, few, many, or a class for clones that have expanded.

TRBJ2-7,TRBV2,.,TRBD2,TGTGCCAGCAGTGGACTAGCGGCGATGGCCCAGTACTTC,CASSGLAAMAQYF
TRBJ2-7,TRBV5-1,few,.,TGCGCCAGCAGCGATGACCCCGGCGGCGAGCAGTACTTC,CASSDDPGGEQYF
TRBJ2-1,TRBV29-1,many,TRBD1,TGCAGCGTCGATGGACAGGCGGGCTCCTACAATGAGCAGTTCTTC,CSVDGQAGSYNEQFF
TRBJ1-1,TRBV5-1,.,.,TGCGCCAGCAGCTTGGCCAATTTGGGGTCGGCCATGAACACTGAAGCTTTCTTT,CASSLANLGSAMNTEAFF
TRBJ2-5,TRBV10-3,many,TRBD2,TGTGCCACGGGAGGGGATCGGGAGACCCAGTACTTC,CATGGDRETQYF
TRBJ1-2,TRBV5-5,few,.,TGTGCCAGCAGCCAGACGGGACCCTATGGCTACACCTTC,CASSQTGPYGYTF
TRBJ2-7,TRBV27,.,TRBD2,TGTGCCTCACAGAGGGGCGGGAGTTACGAGCAGTACTTC,CASQRGGSYEQYF
TRBJ2-1,TRBV7-9,.,TRBD2,TGTGCCAGCAGCTTAGGGGACGGGGGGGGTGAGCAGTTCTTC,CASSLGDGGGEQFF
TRBJ2-7,TRBV9,.,TRBD1,TGTGCCAGCAGCGTAGGTAACAGGGGGATGTACGAGCAGTACTTC,CASSVGNRGMYEQYF
TRBJ2-7,TRBV5-1,.,.,TGCGCCAGCAGCTTGGAGGCAGGTCCTACCGACGAGCAGTACTTC,CASSLEAGPTDEQYF
TRBJ1-1,TRBV4-1,few,.,TGCGCCAGCAGCCACCCCGGGACGGCGAACACTGAAGCTTTCTTT,CASSHPGTANTEAFF
TRBJ2-1,TRBV5-1,.,TRBD2,TGCGCCAGCCGAAGCGGGAGCTGGTCCAATGAGCAGTTCTTC,CASRSGSWSNEQFF
TRBJ1-2,TRBV25-1,once,.,TGTGCCAGCCTCGCGGGCCGGCCGGGTGGCTACACCTTC,CASLAGRPGGYTF
TRBJ1-2,TRBV24-1,once,.,TGTGCCACCAGTGACACAAACCTGAAGTGGGGCTACACCTTC,CATSDTNLKWGYTF
TRBJ1-2,TRBV25-1,.,.,TGTGCCAGCAGTGGCTATTTGTACTACACCTTC,CASSGYLYYTF
TRBJ1-2,TRBV20-1,.,.,TGCAGTGCTGCCCCCTTGGGGGGCCGGGGCTACACCTTC,CSAAPLGGRGYTF
TRBJ2-7,TRBV25-1,few,TRBD1,TGTGCCAGCAGTAAAACAGGGGGTGCGACCTACGAGCAGTACTTC,CASSKTGGATYEQYF
TRBJ2-7,TRBV7-9,few,TRBD1,TGTGCCAGCAGCTTACTCGGGACAGGGACTTCGGGGGAGCAGTACTTC,CASSLLGTGTSGEQYF
TRBJ1-2,TRBV12-3/TRBV12-4,.,.,TGTGCCAGCAGCATGACCGTCTCTAACTATGGCTACACCTTC,CASSMTVSNYGYTF
TRBJ2-7,TRBV12-3/TRBV12-4,.,.,TGTGCCAGCACCCAGGGGGGAACCTACGAGCAGTACTTC,CASTQGGTYEQYF
TRBJ2-7,TRBV4-1,once,.,TGCGCCAGCAGCAGGGACTTCTCCTATTACGAGCAGTACTTC,CASSRDFSYYEQYF
TRBJ2-7,TRBV20-1,.,.,TGCAGTGCTAGAGATAGTGTAGGGTTCTCCTACGAGCAGTACTTC,CSARDSVGFSYEQYF
TRBJ2-7,TRBV6-6,.,.,TGTGCCAGCAGCCGAGCCTCCGGGGAGCAGTACTTC,CASSRASGEQYF
TRBJ1-5,TRBV20-1,.,.,TGCAGTGCTAGCCTAGGGGAGGAATGGCAGCCCCAGCATTTT,CSASLGEEWQPQHF
TRBJ2-4,TRBV27,.,.,TGTGCCAGCAGGTCCGGGACGGGGAGAAGAAACATTCAGTACTTC,CASRSGTGRRNIQYF
TRBJ2-1,TRBV9,.,.,TGTGCCAGCAGCGTAGTACCCAACAATGAGCAGTTCTTC,CASSVVPNNEQFF
TRBJ1-5,TRBV3-1,many,TRBD1,TGTGCCAGCAGCCAGGGGACAGGGAATCAGCCCCAGCATTTT,CASSQGTGNQPQHF
TRBJ2-6,TRBV6-2/TRBV6-3,few,.,TGTGCCAGCAGTCCGGTTGTAGGGCCCGGGGCTGGGGCCAACGTCCTGACTTTC,CASSPVVGPGAGANVLTF
TRBJ1-1,TRBV29-1,.,TRBD1,TGCAGCGCCAGGGCAGGGGGCCGGTTTAGCACTGAAGCTTTCTTT,CSARAGGRFSTEAFF
TRBJ2-3,TRBV21-1,.,.,TGTGCCAACCGACAGGGTAATCAGCACAGAGACGCGTATTTT,CANRQGNQHRDAYF